Listed below are T cell receptor beta chains from one sample, sequenced in a study of T cell responses to AZD1222 COVID-19 vaccine. Some clones are missing from TCRdb's copy, which holds only in-frame ones; the method was immunoSEQ multiplex PCR. The repertoire consists of around 100,000 clones, with roughly 84% occurring once and the leading ten covering roughly 21%. Sequenced material: peripheral blood, taken on day 0 of AZD1222 vaccination. The origin of the receptors is an adult in good health. CDR3s include the opening cysteine and the closing phenylalanine or tryptophan. Each record gives: V gene, clone size, J gene, D gene, CDR3 DNA, CDR3 protein. A D gene is named only where the DNA matches it firmly. For some rows the clone size is stated as once, few or many, or as a class when expanded; others skip it.

TRBV6-2/TRBV6-3,-,TRBJ2-5,TRBD2,TGTGCCAGCAGCCCTAGCGGGGGGGCCTCCTGGGAGACCCAGTACTTC,CASSPSGGASWETQYF
TRBV7-9,-,TRBJ2-5,TRBD2,TGTGCCAGCAGCCCTCGACTAGCGGCCCAAGAGACCCAGTACTTC,CASSPRLAAQETQYF
TRBV7-9,-,TRBJ2-1,TRBD2,TGTGCCAGCAGCCCGCCGTGGACTAGCGGGGCAAATGAGCAGTTCTTC,CASSPPWTSGANEQFF
TRBV10-3,-,TRBJ2-7,TRBD1,TGTGCCATCAGTGAGTCGGGACAGGGGGCGGAAGAGCAGTACTTC,CAISESGQGAEEQYF
TRBV5-1,-,TRBJ2-7,-,TGCGCCAGCAGACGAAACGAAGGGGACGAGCAGTACTTC,CASRRNEGDEQYF
TRBV11-3,-,TRBJ1-2,TRBD1,TGTGCCAGCAGCTTTACCGACAGGGAAGGCTACACCTTC,CASSFTDREGYTF
TRBV7-4,-,TRBJ1-4,-,TGTGCCAGCAGCTTAGCGCTCATTCAGATAAATGAAAAACTGTTTTTT,CASSLALIQINEKLFF
TRBV24-1,-,TRBJ1-5,TRBD1,TGTGCCACCAGGACAGGGTCTAGCAATCAGCCCCAGCATTTT,CATRTGSSNQPQHF
TRBV7-6,-,TRBJ2-2,TRBD2,TGTGCCAGCAGCTTTCGGACTAGCGGGAGCCCCGGGGAGCTGTTTTTT,CASSFRTSGSPGELFF
TRBV3-1/TRBV3-2,-,TRBJ1-2,TRBD1,TGTGCCAGCAGCCTGACAGGGTATGGCTACACCTTC,CASSLTGYGYTF
TRBV9,-,TRBJ2-2,-,TGTGCCAGCAGCGTAGCTGGGGGGAACACCGGGGAGCTGTTTTTT,CASSVAGGNTGELFF
TRBV6-1,-,TRBJ2-4,TRBD1,TGTGCCAGCAGTGAAAATCCGGGACAGGACTCCCAAAGAGCCAAAAACATTCAGTACTTC,CASSENPGQDSQRAKNIQYF
TRBV9,-,TRBJ1-1,-,TGTGCCAGCAGCGTAGATGTGGGCAGGGGCACTGAAGCTTTCTTT,CASSVDVGRGTEAFF
TRBV5-4,few,TRBJ1-1,TRBD1,TGTGCCAGCAGCCTTAACAGGGGGAGCACTGAAGCTTTCTTT,CASSLNRGSTEAFF
TRBV6-2/TRBV6-3,-,TRBJ2-4,-,TGTGCCAGCAGTTTATCCTCACAGTCTTTTCGGAACATTCAGTACTTC,CASSLSSQSFRNIQYF
TRBV7-2,-,TRBJ2-1,-,TGTGCCAGCAGCTTAGACCAGGGGTGGAACAATGAGCAGTTCTTC,CASSLDQGWNNEQFF
TRBV2,once,TRBJ2-7,-,TGTGCCAGCAGCGTCGGAAGATACGAGCAGTACTTC,CASSVGRYEQYF
TRBV5-8,-,TRBJ2-2,TRBD1,TGTGCCAGCAGCTTTAAAACCGGGACAGTATTGAACACCGGGGAGCTGTTTTTT,CASSFKTGTVLNTGELFF
TRBV4-1,few,TRBJ1-2,TRBD1,TGCGCCAGCAGCCAACCGGGACAGGGCTTCTATGGCTACACCTTC,CASSQPGQGFYGYTF
TRBV7-2,once,TRBJ2-3,-,TGTGCCAGCAGCCAACAGGGAGCAGATACGCAGTATTTT,CASSQQGADTQYF
TRBV7-9,-,TRBJ1-5,-,TGTGCCAGCAGCTTAGGCGGACATCAGCCCCAGCATTTT,CASSLGGHQPQHF
TRBV5-1,-,TRBJ1-1,-,TGCGCCAGCAACCCTCCAAGGGGCACTGAAGCTTTCTTT,CASNPPRGTEAFF
TRBV4-1,many,TRBJ2-2,-,TGCGCCAGCAGCCAAGGGTATGTCGACACCGGGGAGCTGTTTTTT,CASSQGYVDTGELFF
TRBV5-1,-,TRBJ1-4,-,TGCGCCAGCAGCCTACGGGGGGAAGGAGTTGAAAAACTGTTTTTT,CASSLRGEGVEKLFF